The rows below give T cell receptor beta chains drawn from one sample of a study of blood T cells in healthy people across ages. TCRdb fed the 5' RACE reads into MiXCR, producing one record per CDR3 protein. The sample includes roughly 700,000 distinct CDR3 sequences, 25% seen only once; the top ten take under 10%. The same data also went into a second study, on T cells of mothers and their children.

The material sequenced was blood. The source is a boy aged 5-17 years in good health. CDR3s include the opening cysteine and the closing phenylalanine or tryptophan. The D gene is left open where the match is weak. A row's size may be missing; if present it is once, few, many or a size class.

D	size	V	length	J	CDR3	DNA
-	-	TRBV2	13	TRBJ2-7	CASSVGYPYEQYF	TGTGCCAGCAGTGTGGGCTACCCCTACGAGCAGTACTTC
-	-	TRBV6-1	12	TRBJ1-4	CASSNGVEKLFF	TGTGCCAGCAGTAATGGGGTTGAAAAACTGTTTTTT
TRBD1	-	TRBV7-9	15	TRBJ2-5	CASSDTRDRQETQYF	TGTGCCAGCAGCGACACTCGGGACAGACAAGAGACCCAGTACTTC
-	-	TRBV7-9	13	TRBJ2-2	CASSFLLIGELFF	TGTGCCAGCAGCTTCCTCCTAATCGGGGAGCTGTTTTTT
-	few	TRBV12-3/TRBV12-4	15	TRBJ2-7	CASSFRSSTDYEQYF	TGTGCCAGCAGTTTTAGGTCTAGCACTGATTACGAGCAGTACTTC
-	once	TRBV12-3/TRBV12-4	14	TRBJ2-3	CASSLIPSPDTQYF	TGTGCCAGCAGTTTAATTCCATCACCAGATACGCAGTATTTT
-	-	TRBV7-3	12	TRBJ2-4	CASSYPGDIQYF	TGTGCCAGCAGCTACCCCGGGGACATTCAGTACTTC
-	few	TRBV29-1	14	TRBJ2-5	CSVLTRWLGETQYF	TGCAGCGTTCTCACACGATGGTTGGGAGAGACCCAGTACTTC
TRBD1	few	TRBV6-5	17	TRBJ2-7	CASSYSWDPGQTYEQYF	TGTGCCAGCAGTTACTCGTGGGATCCGGGACAGACTTACGAGCAGTACTTC
TRBD2	-	TRBV2	20	TRBJ2-4	CASSYQTSGGVGIAKNIQYF	TGTGCCAGCAGCTACCAGACTAGCGGGGGCGTTGGAATAGCCAAAAACATTCAGTACTTC
-	-	TRBV18	14	TRBJ2-1	CASSPIQGYNEQFF	TGTGCCAGCTCACCAATACAGGGATACAATGAGCAGTTCTTC
-	many	TRBV6-5	16	TRBJ1-6	CASSLSGRLRNSPLHF	TGTGCCAGCAGTTTGTCGGGGCGCCTGAGGAATTCACCCCTCCACTTT
-	-	TRBV10-3	13	TRBJ1-6	CAISFQADSPLHF	TGTGCCATCAGTTTCCAGGCGGATTCACCCCTCCACTTT
-	-	TRBV27	11	TRBJ1-1	CASSSRTEAFF	TGTGCCAGCAGTTCCAGGACTGAAGCTTTCTTT
-	-	TRBV9	15	TRBJ2-1	CASRSGADWDNEQFF	TGTGCCAGCAGGTCAGGGGCCGACTGGGACAATGAGCAGTTCTTC
-	-	TRBV7-9	16	TRBJ2-1	CASSHERGVSYNEQFF	TGTGCCAGCAGTCATGAAAGGGGGGTCTCCTACAATGAGCAGTTCTTC
-	few	TRBV2	15	TRBJ2-1	CASSELAGTYNEQFF	TGTGCCAGCAGTGAATTGGCGGGGACCTACAATGAGCAGTTCTTC
-	few	TRBV12-3/TRBV12-4	16	TRBJ2-3	CASSGPRDWNTDTQYF	TGTGCCAGCAGTGGCCCCCGGGACTGGAACACAGATACGCAGTATTTT
TRBD2	few	TRBV29-1	14	TRBJ2-7	CSVVVAGGLYEQYF	TGCAGCGTTGTTGTAGCGGGGGGACTCTACGAGCAGTACTTC
TRBD2	-	TRBV20-1	14	TRBJ2-5	CSGTSGSRRETQYF	TGCAGTGGGACTAGCGGGAGCCGGCGGGAGACCCAGTACTTC
-	-	TRBV5-1	13	TRBJ2-5	CASSFTGARDPFF	TGCGCCAGCAGCTTCACCGGGGCGCGTGACCCGTTCTTC
-	-	TRBV18	13	TRBJ2-5	CASSPPTEETQYF	TGTGCCAGCTCACCGCCGACAGAAGAGACCCAGTACTTC
-	-	TRBV25-1	14	TRBJ2-3	CASRRAVSTDTQYF	TGTGCCAGCAGAAGAGCGGTTAGCACAGATACGCAGTATTTT
-	-	TRBV5-1	14	TRBJ1-1	CASSFTGINTEAFF	TGCGCCAGCAGCTTTACAGGGATTAACACTGAAGCTTTCTTT
-	-	TRBV7-9	16	TRBJ1-2	CASSLDGAGPTGGYTF	TGTGCCAGCAGCTTAGATGGGGCAGGACCGACAGGAGGCTACACCTTC
-	few	TRBV14	12	TRBJ2-7	CASSFSYYEQYF	TGTGCCAGCAGCTTCTCTTACTACGAGCAGTACTTC
TRBD2	-	TRBV5-1	16	TRBJ2-7	CASSLDVAGSSYEQYF	TGCGCCAGCAGCTTGGATGTAGCGGGGTCCTCCTACGAGCAGTACTTC
-	-	TRBV5-1	12	TRBJ2-2	CASSVAPGELFF	TGCGCCAGCAGCGTGGCCCCCGGGGAGCTGTTTTTT
-	-	TRBV15	14	TRBJ2-1	CATSRDGGNNEQFF	TGTGCCACCAGCAGAGATGGCGGCAACAATGAGCAGTTCTTC
-	-	TRBV19	14	TRBJ2-1	CASSNMGQIYEQFF	TGTGCCAGTAGTAATATGGGGCAAATTTATGAGCAGTTCTTC
-	-	TRBV29-1	13	TRBJ1-2	CSVEGAAPYGYTF	TGCAGCGTTGAAGGGGCAGCCCCCTATGGCTACACCTTC
TRBD2	-	TRBV12-3/TRBV12-4	16	TRBJ2-5	CASSFELAGPQETQYF	TGTGCCAGCAGTTTTGAACTAGCGGGACCTCAAGAGACCCAGTACTTC
-	-	TRBV7-8	15	TRBJ2-7	CASSTRGPNTYEQYF	TGTGCCAGCAGCACTCGCGGACCGAATACCTACGAGCAGTACTTC
-	few	TRBV2	13	TRBJ1-1	CASSGAVNTEAFF	TGTGCCAGCAGTGGGGCAGTGAACACTGAAGCTTTCTTT
-	-	TRBV29-1	15	TRBJ2-2	CSVGSEGGHTGELFF	TGCAGCGTTGGCAGTGAGGGGGGCCACACCGGGGAGCTGTTTTTT
TRBD2	few	TRBV6-1	15	TRBJ2-5	CASRGLASSEETQYF	TGTGCCAGCAGAGGACTAGCAAGCTCGGAAGAGACCCAGTACTTC
-	few	TRBV7-2	13	TRBJ2-1	CASSTQGGNEQFF	TGTGCCAGCAGCACCCAGGGAGGCAATGAGCAGTTCTTC
-	few	TRBV28	17	TRBJ1-3	CASTKASGGRDGNTIYF	TGTGCCAGCACCAAGGCGTCGGGGGGCCGGGATGGAAACACCATATATTTT
-	-	TRBV6-1	12	TRBJ2-1	CASSEYKQEQFF	TGTGCCAGCAGTGAATATAAGCAGGAGCAGTTCTTC
-	few	TRBV7-2	14	TRBJ2-3	CASSLNYLTDTQYF	TGTGCCAGCAGCTTAAACTACCTCACAGATACGCAGTATTTT
-	-	TRBV24-1	16	TRBJ2-3	CATSDDFRGGTDTQYF	TGTGCCACCAGTGATGATTTTAGGGGGGGGACAGATACGCAGTATTTT
-	-	TRBV27	14	TRBJ1-1	CASSLWDGATEAFF	TGTGCCAGCAGTTTGTGGGACGGAGCCACTGAAGCTTTCTTT
-	-	TRBV20-1	13	TRBJ2-7	CSARARRAYEQYF	TGCAGTGCTAGAGCCAGACGGGCCTACGAGCAGTACTTC